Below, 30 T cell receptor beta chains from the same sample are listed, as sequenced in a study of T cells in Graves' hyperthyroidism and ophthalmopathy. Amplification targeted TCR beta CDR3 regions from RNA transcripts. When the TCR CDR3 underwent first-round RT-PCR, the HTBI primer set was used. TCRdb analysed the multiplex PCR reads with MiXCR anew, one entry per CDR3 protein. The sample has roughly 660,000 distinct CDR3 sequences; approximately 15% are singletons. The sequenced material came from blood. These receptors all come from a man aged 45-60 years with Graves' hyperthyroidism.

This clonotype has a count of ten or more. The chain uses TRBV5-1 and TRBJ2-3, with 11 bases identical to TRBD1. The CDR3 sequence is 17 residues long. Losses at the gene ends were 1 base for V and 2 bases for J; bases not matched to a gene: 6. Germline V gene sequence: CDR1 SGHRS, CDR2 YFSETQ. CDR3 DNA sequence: TGCGCCAGCAGCTTGACCGGGACAGGGGGACCCACAGATACGCAGTATTTT. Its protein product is CASSLTGTGGPTDTQYF.

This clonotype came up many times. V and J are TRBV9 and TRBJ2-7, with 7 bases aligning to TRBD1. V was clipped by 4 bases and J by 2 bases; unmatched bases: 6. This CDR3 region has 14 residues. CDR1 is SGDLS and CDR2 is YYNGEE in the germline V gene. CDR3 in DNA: TGTGCCAGCAGCACCGGGACAGCGACCTACGAGCAGTACTTC. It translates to CASSTGTATYEQYF.

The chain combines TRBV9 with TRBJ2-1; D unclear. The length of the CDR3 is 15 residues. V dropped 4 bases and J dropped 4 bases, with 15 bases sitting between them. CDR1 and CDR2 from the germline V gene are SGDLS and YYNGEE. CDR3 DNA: TGTGCCAGCAGCTCGGTCTCAACTCTTTACAATGAGCAGTTCTTC. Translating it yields CASSSVSTLYNEQFF.

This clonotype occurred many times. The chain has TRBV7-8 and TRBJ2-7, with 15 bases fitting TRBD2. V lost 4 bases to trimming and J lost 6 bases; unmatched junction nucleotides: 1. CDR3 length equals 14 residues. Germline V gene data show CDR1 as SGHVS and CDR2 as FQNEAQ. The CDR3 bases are TGTGCCAGCAGCTCGGGACTAGCGGGAGGCGAGCAGTACTTC. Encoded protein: CASSSGLAGGEQYF.

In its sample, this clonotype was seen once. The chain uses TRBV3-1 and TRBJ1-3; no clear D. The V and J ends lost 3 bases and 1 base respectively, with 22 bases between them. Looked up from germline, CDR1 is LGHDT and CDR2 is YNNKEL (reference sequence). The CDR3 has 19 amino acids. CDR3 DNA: TGTGCCAGCAGCCACCCACCTTACACGCTCCGGAGATCTGGAAACACCATATATTTT. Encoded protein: CASSHPPYTLRRSGNTIYF.

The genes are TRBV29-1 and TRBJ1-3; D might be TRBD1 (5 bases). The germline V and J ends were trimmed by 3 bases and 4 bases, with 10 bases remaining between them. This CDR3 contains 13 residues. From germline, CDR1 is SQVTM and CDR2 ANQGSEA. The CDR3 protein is CSVEGQLGNTIYF. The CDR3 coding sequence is TGCAGCGTTGAGGGGCAGCTCGGAAACACCATATATTTT.

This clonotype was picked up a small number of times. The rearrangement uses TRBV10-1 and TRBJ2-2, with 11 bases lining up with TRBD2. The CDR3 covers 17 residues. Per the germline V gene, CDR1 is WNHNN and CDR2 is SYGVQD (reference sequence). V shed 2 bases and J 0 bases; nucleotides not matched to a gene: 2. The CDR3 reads CASSEASGRPNTGELFF. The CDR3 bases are TGCGCCAGCAGTGAGGCTAGCGGGAGGCCGAACACCGGGGAGCTGTTTTTT.

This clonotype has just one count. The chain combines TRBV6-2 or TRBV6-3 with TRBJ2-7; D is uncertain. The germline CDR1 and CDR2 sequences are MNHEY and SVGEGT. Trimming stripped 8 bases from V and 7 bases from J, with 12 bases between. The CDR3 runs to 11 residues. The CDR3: CASARSLEQYF. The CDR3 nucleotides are TGTGCCAGCGCGCGGTCGTTGGAGCAGTACTTC.

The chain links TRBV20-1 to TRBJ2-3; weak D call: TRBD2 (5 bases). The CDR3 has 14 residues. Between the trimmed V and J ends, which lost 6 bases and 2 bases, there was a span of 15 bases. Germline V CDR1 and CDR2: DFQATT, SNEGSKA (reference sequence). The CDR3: CSAPADFLTDTQYF. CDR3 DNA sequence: TGCAGTGCCCCTGCGGACTTCCTCACAGATACGCAGTATTTT.

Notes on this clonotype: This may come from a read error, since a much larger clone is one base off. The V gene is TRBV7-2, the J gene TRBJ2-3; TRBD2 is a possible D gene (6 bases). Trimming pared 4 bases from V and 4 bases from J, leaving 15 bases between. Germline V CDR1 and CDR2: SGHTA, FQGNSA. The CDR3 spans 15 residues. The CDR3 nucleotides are TGTGCCAGCAGCTGGGGTGACGGGAGATCAGATACGCAGTATTTT. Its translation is CASSWGDGRSDTQYF.

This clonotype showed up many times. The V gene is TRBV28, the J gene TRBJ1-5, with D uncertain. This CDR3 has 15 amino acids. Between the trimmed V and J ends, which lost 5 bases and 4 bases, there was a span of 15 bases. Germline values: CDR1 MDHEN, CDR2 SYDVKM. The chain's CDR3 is CASSGRVRVNQPQHF. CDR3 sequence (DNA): TGTGCCAGCAGTGGGCGGGTGAGGGTAAATCAGCCCCAGCATTTT.

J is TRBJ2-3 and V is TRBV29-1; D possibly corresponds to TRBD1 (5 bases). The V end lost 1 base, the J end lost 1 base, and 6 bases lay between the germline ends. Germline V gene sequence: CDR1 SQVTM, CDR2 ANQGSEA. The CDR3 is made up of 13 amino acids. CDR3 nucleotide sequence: TGCAGCGTTGAAGGGGGCGGCACAGATACGCAGTATTTT. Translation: CSVEGGGTDTQYF.

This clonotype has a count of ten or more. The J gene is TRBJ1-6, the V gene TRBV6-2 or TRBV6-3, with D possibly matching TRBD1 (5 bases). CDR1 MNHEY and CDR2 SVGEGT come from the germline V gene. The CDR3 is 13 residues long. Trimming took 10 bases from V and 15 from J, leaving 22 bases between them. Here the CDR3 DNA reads TGTGCCACGGACGAGGGGCGCGGGGATCTCCTCCACTTT. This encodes CATDEGRGDLLHF.

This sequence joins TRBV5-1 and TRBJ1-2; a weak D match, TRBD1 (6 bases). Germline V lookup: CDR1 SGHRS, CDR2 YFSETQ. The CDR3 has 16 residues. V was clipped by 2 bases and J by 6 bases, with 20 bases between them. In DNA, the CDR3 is TGCGCCAGCAGCTTCACTCAAATTGGGGGCACGAATGGCTACACCTTC. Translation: CASSFTQIGGTNGYTF.

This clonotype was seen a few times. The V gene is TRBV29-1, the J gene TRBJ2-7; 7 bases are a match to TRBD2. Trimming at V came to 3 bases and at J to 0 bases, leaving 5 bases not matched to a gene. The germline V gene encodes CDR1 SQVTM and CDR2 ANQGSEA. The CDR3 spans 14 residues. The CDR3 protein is CSVDGGGPSYEQYF. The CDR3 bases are TGCAGCGTTGATGGGGGAGGGCCCTCCTACGAGCAGTACTTC.

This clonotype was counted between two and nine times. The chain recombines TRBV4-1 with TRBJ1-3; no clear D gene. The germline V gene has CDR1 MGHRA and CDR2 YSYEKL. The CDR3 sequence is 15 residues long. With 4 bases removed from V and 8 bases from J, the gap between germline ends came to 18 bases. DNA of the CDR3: TGCGCCAGCAGCCCCATATTACGGTCACGGGACACCATATATTTT. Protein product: CASSPILRSRDTIYF.

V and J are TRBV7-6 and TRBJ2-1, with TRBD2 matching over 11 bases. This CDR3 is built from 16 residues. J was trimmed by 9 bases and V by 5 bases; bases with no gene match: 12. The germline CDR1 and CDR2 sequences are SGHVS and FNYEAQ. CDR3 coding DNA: TGTGCCAGCAGCCCCCCACTAGCGGGAGTGTTAGGTGAGCAGTTCTTC. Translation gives CASSPPLAGVLGEQFF.

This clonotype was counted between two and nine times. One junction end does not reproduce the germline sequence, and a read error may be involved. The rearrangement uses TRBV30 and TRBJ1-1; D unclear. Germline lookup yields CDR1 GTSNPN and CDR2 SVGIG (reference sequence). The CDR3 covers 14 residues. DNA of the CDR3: TGTGTCTGGAGTGTCTCGGCAATGAACACTGAAGCTTTCTTT. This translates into CVWSVSAMNTEAFF.

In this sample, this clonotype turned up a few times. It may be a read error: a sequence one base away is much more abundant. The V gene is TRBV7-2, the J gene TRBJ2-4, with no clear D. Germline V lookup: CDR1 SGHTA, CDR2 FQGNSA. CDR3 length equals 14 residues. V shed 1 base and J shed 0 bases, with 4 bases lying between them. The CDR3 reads CASSLVLAKNIQYF. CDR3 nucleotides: TGTGCCAGCAGCTTAGTTCTAGCCAAAAACATTCAGTACTTC.

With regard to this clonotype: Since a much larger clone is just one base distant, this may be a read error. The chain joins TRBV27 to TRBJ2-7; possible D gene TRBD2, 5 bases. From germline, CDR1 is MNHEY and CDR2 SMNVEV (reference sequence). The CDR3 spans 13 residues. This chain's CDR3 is CTSSLFPGWEQYF. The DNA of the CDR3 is TGTACCAGCAGTTTATTTCCGGGATGGGAGCAGTACTTC.

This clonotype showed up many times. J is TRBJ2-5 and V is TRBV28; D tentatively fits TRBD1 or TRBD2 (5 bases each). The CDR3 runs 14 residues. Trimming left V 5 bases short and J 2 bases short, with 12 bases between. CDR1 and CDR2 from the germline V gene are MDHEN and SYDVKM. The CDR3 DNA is TGTGCCAGCAGTCGACCGGGGCTTCAAGAGACCCAGTACTTC. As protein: CASSRPGLQETQYF.

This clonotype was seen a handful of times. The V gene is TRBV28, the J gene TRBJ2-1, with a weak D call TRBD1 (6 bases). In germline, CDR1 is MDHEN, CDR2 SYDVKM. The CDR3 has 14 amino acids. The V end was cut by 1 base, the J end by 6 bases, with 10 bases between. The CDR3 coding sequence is TGTGCCAGCAGTTTATACAGGGAGAGCAATGAGCAGTTCTTC. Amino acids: CASSLYRESNEQFF.

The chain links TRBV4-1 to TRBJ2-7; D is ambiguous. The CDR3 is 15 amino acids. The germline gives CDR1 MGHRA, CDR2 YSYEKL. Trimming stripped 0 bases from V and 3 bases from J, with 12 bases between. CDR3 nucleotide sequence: TGCGCCAGCAGCCAAGATGGCGGAACCGGCTACGAGCAGTACTTC. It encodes CASSQDGGTGYEQYF.

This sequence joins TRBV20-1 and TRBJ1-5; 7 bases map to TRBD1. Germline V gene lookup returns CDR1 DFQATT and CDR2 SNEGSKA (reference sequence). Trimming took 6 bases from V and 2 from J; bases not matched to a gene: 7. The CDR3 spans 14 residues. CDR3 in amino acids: CSAKGGGGNQPQHF. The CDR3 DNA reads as TGCAGTGCCAAAGGGGGCGGAGGCAATCAGCCCCAGCATTTT.

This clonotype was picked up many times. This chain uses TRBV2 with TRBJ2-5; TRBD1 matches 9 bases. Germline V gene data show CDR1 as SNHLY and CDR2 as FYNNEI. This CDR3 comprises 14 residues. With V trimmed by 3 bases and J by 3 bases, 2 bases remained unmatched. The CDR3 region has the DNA TGTGCCAGCAGTGACGGGACAGGGAAAGAGACCCAGTACTTC. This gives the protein CASSDGTGKETQYF. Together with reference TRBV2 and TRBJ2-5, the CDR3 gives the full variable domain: EPEVTQTPSHQVTQMGQEVILRCVPISNHLYFYWYRQILGQKVEFLVSFYNNEISEKSEIFDDQFSVERPDGSNFTLKIRSTKLEDSAMYFCASSDGTGKETQYFGPGTRLLVL.

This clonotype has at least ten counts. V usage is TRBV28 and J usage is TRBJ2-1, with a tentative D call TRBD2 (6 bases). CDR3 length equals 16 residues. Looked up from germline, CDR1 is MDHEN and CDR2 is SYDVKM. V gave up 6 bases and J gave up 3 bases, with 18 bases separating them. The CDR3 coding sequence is TGTGCCAGCAGCCTGGGGGGAGGAGGAAGCTACAATGAGCAGTTCTTC. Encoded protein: CASSLGGGGSYNEQFF.

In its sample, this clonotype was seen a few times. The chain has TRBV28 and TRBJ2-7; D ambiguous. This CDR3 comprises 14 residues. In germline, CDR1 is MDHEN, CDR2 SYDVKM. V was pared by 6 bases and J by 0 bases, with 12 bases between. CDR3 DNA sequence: TGTGCCAGCAGATCCCCCCCGTACTCCTACGAGCAGTACTTC. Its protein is CASRSPPYSYEQYF.

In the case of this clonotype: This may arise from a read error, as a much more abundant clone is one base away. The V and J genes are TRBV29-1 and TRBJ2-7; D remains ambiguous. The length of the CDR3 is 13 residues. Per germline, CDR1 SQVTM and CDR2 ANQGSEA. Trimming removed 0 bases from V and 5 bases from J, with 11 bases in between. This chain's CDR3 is CSVEDHMGNEQYF. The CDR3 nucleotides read TGCAGCGTTGAAGATCACATGGGGAACGAGCAGTACTTC.

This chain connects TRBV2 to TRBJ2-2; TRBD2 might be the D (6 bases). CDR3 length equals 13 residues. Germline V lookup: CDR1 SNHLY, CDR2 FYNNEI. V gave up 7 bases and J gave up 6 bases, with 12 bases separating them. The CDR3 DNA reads TGTGCCAGCAACCCCGGGAGTTCCGGGGAGCTGTTTTTT. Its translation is CASNPGSSGELFF.

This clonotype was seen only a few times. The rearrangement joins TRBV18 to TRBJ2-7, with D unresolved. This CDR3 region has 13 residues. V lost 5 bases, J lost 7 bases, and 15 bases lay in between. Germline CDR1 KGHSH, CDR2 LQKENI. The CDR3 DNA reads TGTGCCAGCTCAGCAGACGGGCAGTATGAGCAGTACTTC. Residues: CASSADGQYEQYF.